A few counts support the clone carrying this T cell receptor (beta chain). The target antigen is unknown. Expressed TCRB transcripts were sequenced because the isolated RNA had all been reverse transcribed beforehand. Assay: immunoSEQ multiplex PCR; the TCRdb copy retains only in-frame clones and omits some. Of 900,000 or so clones in the sample, roughly a sixth are singletons; the top ten hold about 0.025%. V lost 5 bases and J lost 4; bases outside the gene matches: 9. Germline values: CDR1 SGHTA, CDR2 FQGNSA. The CDR3 loop spans 15 amino acids. One heparinised blood draw averaging around 100 mL was given by each donor. The data originate from a study of beta chain features in type 1 diabetes. Study-wide findings and caveats: Junctions at VDJ sites from type 1 diabetes patients had fewer insertions and more deletions. Sequencing of cDNA might inflate the share of cells that strongly express TCR.

Sample: naive CD4+ T cells from blood. The chain recombines TRBV7-2 with TRBJ2-7, with 9 bases matching TRBD2. The sequence was collected from a woman between 18 and 29 years old in good health. CDR3 in amino acids: CASSGKASGMYEQYF. In DNA, the CDR3 is TGTGCCAGCAGCGGAAAGGCTAGCGGGATGTACGAGCAGTACTTC.